This entry lists 8 T cell receptor beta chains sequenced from one sample in a study of blood T cell repertoires in COVID-19. Profiled with immunoSEQ multiplex PCR; TCRdb holds only in-frame clones, not every one. The sample lists under 400,000 clones, nearly 90% seen once, with about 6.5% in the top ten. Material: peripheral blood. The receptors here all came from a man aged 18 to 29 with active or convalescent COVID-19.

This clone was counted once. V and J are TRBV28 and TRBJ1-5; D remains ambiguous. The CDR3 runs 15 residues. Germline V gene data show CDR1 as MDHEN and CDR2 as SYDVKM. V lost 8 bases to trimming and J lost 3 bases, with 17 bases between them. CDR3: CASGVRLINNQPQHF. DNA for the CDR3: TGTGCCAGCGGCGTTAGACTCATCAACAATCAGCCCCAGCATTTT.

This chain uses TRBV11-2 with TRBJ2-1; maybe TRBD2 (5 bases). CDR1 is SGHAT and CDR2 is FQNNGV in the germline V gene. The germline V and J ends were trimmed by 4 bases and 8 bases, with 18 bases remaining between them. The CDR3 has 15 amino acids. CDR3 amino acids: CASSSRRGDFDEQFF. The CDR3 DNA follows: TGTGCCAGCAGCTCCCGCCGGGGAGACTTTGATGAGCAGTTCTTC.

This clone was found once. The gene calls are TRBV19 and TRBJ2-5; 7 nucleotides line up with TRBD1. This CDR3 has 14 residues. Germline V gene sequence: CDR1 LNHDA, CDR2 SQIVND (reference sequence). After removal of 1 base from V and 7 bases from J, the junction contained 6 bases not matched to a gene. The CDR3 DNA reads TGTGCCAGTAGTATAGCGCAGGGGGATTCGACCCAGTACTTC. Its translation is CASSIAQGDSTQYF.

This sequence joins TRBV7-2 and TRBJ1-2; 7 bases align to TRBD1. In germline, CDR1 is SGHTA, CDR2 FQGNSA. J was trimmed by 5 bases and V by 5 bases; bases with no gene match: 8. The CDR3 totals 14 residues. The CDR3 DNA reads as TGTGCCAGCAGCCATAAGACAGGGATGTATGGCTACACCTTC. Protein: CASSHKTGMYGYTF.

This chain links TRBV5-1 with TRBJ2-3, with 10 bases lining up with TRBD2. The CDR3 runs 20 residues. Germline V gene data show CDR1 as SGHRS and CDR2 as YFSETQ. V lost 0 bases and J lost 3; bases outside the gene matches: 16. The CDR3 sequence: CASSLGHRKTGTSVTDTQYF. CDR3 sequence (DNA): TGCGCCAGCAGCTTGGGCCATCGAAAGACCGGGACTAGCGTGACAGATACGCAGTATTTT.

The chain is built from TRBV10-3 and TRBJ2-3; the match to TRBD2 covers 12 bases. J lost 3 bases, V lost 6 bases, and 1 base had no gene match. CDR1 and CDR2 (germline): ENHRY, SYGVKD. The CDR3 is 14 amino acids. The CDR3 loop is CAIRGTSGTDTQYF. CDR3 DNA: TGTGCCATCAGGGGGACTAGCGGGACAGATACGCAGTATTTT.

The genes are TRBV7-2 and TRBJ2-7; D remains ambiguous. The CDR3 runs to 12 residues. Germline CDR1 is SGHTA and CDR2 is FQGNSA. V was cut by 0 bases and J by 5 bases, with 5 bases left in between. In nucleotides, the CDR3 is TGTGCCAGCAGCTTAGCGCAGGACGAGCAGTACTTC. It encodes CASSLAQDEQYF.

The rearrangement joins TRBV19 to TRBJ2-7, with 9 bases identical to TRBD1. Per the germline V gene, CDR1 is LNHDA and CDR2 is SQIVND (reference sequence). This CDR3 has 14 residues. Losses at the gene ends were 5 bases for V and 3 bases for J; bases not matched to a gene: 5. The CDR3 DNA is TGTGCCAGTAGTCAACAGGGGGCGGGCTACGAGCAGTACTTC. Amino acid sequence: CASSQQGAGYEQYF.